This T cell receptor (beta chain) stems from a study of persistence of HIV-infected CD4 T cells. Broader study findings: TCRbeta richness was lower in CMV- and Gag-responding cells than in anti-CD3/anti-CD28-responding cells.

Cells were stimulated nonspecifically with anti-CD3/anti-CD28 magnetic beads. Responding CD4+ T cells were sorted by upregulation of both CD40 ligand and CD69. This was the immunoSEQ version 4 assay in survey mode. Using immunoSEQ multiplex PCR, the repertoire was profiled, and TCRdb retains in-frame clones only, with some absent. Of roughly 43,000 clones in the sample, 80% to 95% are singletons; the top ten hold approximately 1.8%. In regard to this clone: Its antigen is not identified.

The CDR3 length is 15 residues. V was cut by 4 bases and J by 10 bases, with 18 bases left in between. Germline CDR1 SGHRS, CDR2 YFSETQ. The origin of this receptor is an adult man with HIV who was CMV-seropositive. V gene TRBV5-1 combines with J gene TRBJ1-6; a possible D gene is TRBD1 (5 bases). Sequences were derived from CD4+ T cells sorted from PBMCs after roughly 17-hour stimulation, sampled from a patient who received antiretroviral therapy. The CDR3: CASSQGPAGGSPLHF. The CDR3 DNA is TGCGCCAGCAGCCAGGGACCGGCGGGAGGGTCACCCCTCCACTTT.